Each of the 22 T cell receptor beta chains below was sequenced from the same sample in a study of tumor-infiltrating lymphocytes in primary liver carcinoma. Using a constant-region primer together with ProtoScript II reverse transcriptase, TCR beta cDNA was made from about 500 ng of total RNA. Slightly modified ARM-PCR with three nested multiplex PCR rounds yielded TCR beta libraries. A C-beta reverse primer and TRBV1-TRBV30 forward primers served in each of the first two PCR rounds, at about 10 cycles apiece. MiXCR, run by TCRdb on the multiplex PCR reads, gives a single entry per CDR3 protein. The sample yields 75,000 or so distinct CDR3 sequences, about 70% seen once. Co-extracted RNA and DNA came from approximately 20-30 mg of unsorted bulk tissue. What was sequenced was liver tumor tissue from sampling region 4. Subset given: tumor region T4, right-lateral pole. These receptors all come from a man aged 40-49 years with primary liver carcinoma and hepatitis B virus infection.

The chain recombines TRBV29-1 with TRBJ2-3; D is unresolved. CDR3 length: 15 amino acids. Germline V gene sequence: CDR1 SQVTM, CDR2 ANQGSEA. The V gene lost 2 bases and the J gene lost 2 bases, with 14 bases spanning the gap. Here the CDR3 DNA reads TGCAGCGTTGAAAGACATGATAACCCCACAGATACGCAGTATTTT. It translates to CSVERHDNPTDTQYF.

Concerning this clonotype: The junction shows a germline mismatch at one end, possibly a read error. The chain recombines TRBV28 with TRBJ2-7; D may match TRBD1 or TRBD2 (5 bases each). The CDR3 loop spans 16 amino acids. CDR1 and CDR2 from the germline V gene are MDHEN and SYDVKM. DNA for the CDR3: TGTGTCAGCTGTTCCCCCAGTGGGAAGGGACGGTACGAGCAGTACTTC. Translation gives CVSCSPSGKGRYEQYF.

As for this clonotype: At one end the junction does not follow the germline gene, possibly because of a read error. The chain has TRBV14 and TRBJ2-5; the D call may be TRBD1 or TRBD2 (5 bases each). This CDR3 region has 18 residues. Germline V lookup: CDR1 SGHDN, CDR2 FVKESK. As DNA, the CDR3 is TGTGCCAGCAGCCAAGATCAAGTTGGCAGGGAGCCTCAAGAGACCCAGCACTTC. Translation gives CASSQDQVGREPQETQHF.

In its sample, this clonotype was seen many times. The chain joins TRBV7-9 to TRBJ1-1; D call uncertain. The CDR3 loop spans 12 amino acids. V gave up 5 bases and J gave up 5 bases, with 9 bases separating them. CDR1 is SEHNR and CDR2 is FQNEAQ in the germline V gene (reference sequence). The CDR3: CASSHDGTEAFF. The CDR3 DNA reads as TGTGCCAGCAGCCACGACGGGACTGAAGCTTTCTTT.

The V call is TRBV11-2, the J call TRBJ2-2, with 9 bases matching TRBD2. CDR1 is SGHAT and CDR2 is FQNNGV in the germline V gene. The CDR3 is 15 amino acids. V lost 8 bases, J lost 5 bases, and 9 bases stayed unmatched. CDR3: CASLVALAGTGELFF. The CDR3 DNA reads TGTGCCAGCTTAGTGGCGCTAGCGGGAACCGGGGAGCTGTTTTTT.

To note about this clonotype: It is likely a read error, because the conserved phenylalanine at the end of the CDR3 is missing. The rearrangement joins TRBV2 to TRBJ1-5; TRBD1 is a possible D gene (5 bases). CDR1 is SNHLY, CDR2 FYNNEI, per germline. The CDR3 has 13 amino acids. The CDR3, as DNA: TGTGCCAACAGTGTTCAGGGTTATCAGCCCCAGCATTCT. Residues: CANSVQGYQPQHS.

This clonotype was found many times. V is TRBV5-6 and J is TRBJ2-4; 9 nucleotides agree with TRBD2. The V and J ends lost 0 bases and 6 bases, in that order; junction bases with no gene match: 4. Germline lookup yields CDR1 SGHDT and CDR2 YYEEEE. This CDR3 contains 15 residues. The CDR3: CASSLEAGGTNIQYF. The CDR3 DNA reads as TGTGCCAGCAGCTTGGAAGCGGGGGGCACAAACATTCAGTACTTC.

Worth noting for this clonotype: Relative to the germline gene, one junction end is altered; a read error may explain this. The rearrangement joins TRBV6-6 to TRBJ2-4; the D gene could be TRBD1 or TRBD2 (6 bases each). The CDR3 length is 15 residues. The germline gives CDR1 MNHNY, CDR2 SVGAGI (reference sequence). CDR3 region: CASKRGVETKNIQYF. CDR3 sequence (DNA): TGTGCCAGCAAAAGGGGGGTTGAAACCAAGAACATTCAGTACTTC.

The sample holds one count of this clonotype. An end of the junction differs from the germline gene, which may be a read error. V usage is TRBV4-2 and J usage is TRBJ2-1; D gene uncertain. The J call may be in error: the DNA end matches TRBJ2-7 better. The CDR3 is 16 residues long. Germline CDR1 reads LGHNA; CDR2 reads YNFKEQ. The CDR3 DNA is TGTGTCAGCAGCCAAGGACGGCGTACCATCGGTAATGAGCAGTACTTC. Translating gives CVSSQGRRTIGNEQYF.

To note about this clonotype: An end of the junction differs from the germline gene, which may be a read error. The chain links TRBV10-3 to TRBJ2-1, with 9 bases fitting TRBD2. Germline V CDR1 and CDR2: ENHRY, SYGVKD. The CDR3 contains 19 residues. The chain's CDR3 is CAIGESVGRGRADYNEQFF. The CDR3 nucleotides are TGTGCCATCGGTGAGTCTGTTGGACGCGGGAGGGCCGATTACAATGAGCAGTTCTTC.

To note about this clonotype: This likely comes from a read error, as the CDR3 has no conserved phenylalanine or tryptophan at its end. J is TRBJ1-1 and V is TRBV29-1, with D unclear. Germline lookup yields CDR1 SQVTM and CDR2 ANQGSEA. The CDR3 has 13 residues. CDR3 amino acids: CSVVWQMNAEAFY. Written as DNA, the CDR3 is TGCAGCGTTGTGTGGCAGATGAACGCTGAAGCTTTCTAT.

This clonotype occurred many times. This chain joins TRBV5-4 and TRBJ2-7, with no clear D. The CDR3 covers 14 residues. Germline-derived CDR1 and CDR2 are SGHNT and YYREEE (reference sequence). V lost 2 bases, J lost 2 bases, and 11 bases lay in between. The CDR3 DNA follows: TGTGCCAGCAGCTTAATAGAAACGGCCTACGAGCAGTACTTC. It codes for CASSLIETAYEQYF.

On this clonotype itself: Compared with germline, one end of the junction differs, possibly owing to a read error. The chain joins TRBV5-5 to TRBJ2-3, with a weak D call TRBD2 (5 bases). In germline, CDR1 is SGHKS, CDR2 YYEKEE (reference sequence). The CDR3 runs 15 residues. The CDR3 spells CASSPSGVSTDAQYF. CDR3 bases: TGTGCAAGCAGCCCTTCCGGGGTGAGCACAGATGCGCAGTATTTT.

V and J are TRBV19 and TRBJ2-1, with 13 bases fitting TRBD2. The CDR3 is 17 amino acids. The germline V gene encodes CDR1 LNHDA and CDR2 SQIVND (reference sequence). The ends lost 1 base at V and 4 bases at J; junction bases unmatched: 4. CDR3 in amino acids: CASSIAGLAGTYNEQFF. DNA of the CDR3: TGTGCCAGTAGTATAGCGGGACTAGCGGGAACATACAATGAGCAGTTCTTC.

Ten or more counts support this clonotype. The chain uses TRBV28 and TRBJ2-7; either TRBD1 or TRBD2 may supply D (6 bases each). The CDR3 sequence is 17 residues long. V lost 2 bases and J 2 bases, leaving 19 bases between the germline ends. CDR1 is MDHEN and CDR2 is SYDVKM in the germline V gene. The CDR3 DNA is TGTGCCAGCAGTTTAGAGGAGGGGGACACTTTCGCCTACGAGCAGTACTTC. Encoded protein: CASSLEEGDTFAYEQYF.

About this clonotype: The germline gene is not matched at one end of the junction; a read error may be the cause. This chain joins TRBV6-2 or TRBV6-3 and TRBJ2-1, with D unclear. Germline-derived CDR1 and CDR2 are MNHEY and SVGEGT. The CDR3 has 14 residues. The CDR3 is CASSTGTSYNEQIF. The CDR3 region has the DNA TGTGCCAGCAGTACCGGAACCTCCTACAATGAGCAGATCTTC.

CDR3 residues: CGCVPGGTDTQYF. CDR3 nucleotides: TGTGGCTGTGTACCGGGGGGCACAGATACGCAGTATTTT. This rearrangement joins TRBV30 to TRBJ2-3, with D perhaps TRBD2 (6 bases). The CDR3 has 13 amino acids. The germline gives CDR1 GTSNPN, CDR2 SVGIG (reference sequence).

Turning to this clonotype: A read error may account for a junction end that differs from germline. The chain carries TRBV29-1 and TRBJ2-7; 9 positions match TRBD1. The germline gives CDR1 SQVTM, CDR2 ANQGSEA. The CDR3 consists of 13 residues. The CDR3 protein is CSVGGQGTYGQYF. The CDR3, as DNA: TGCAGCGTTGGGGGACAGGGTACATACGGGCAGTACTTC.

This clonotype was recorded many times. The V and J genes are TRBV28 and TRBJ2-7; 9 positions match TRBD1. Germline V CDR1 and CDR2: MDHEN, SYDVKM. V lost 5 bases to trimming and J lost 3 bases; unmatched junction nucleotides: 5. This CDR3 spans 14 amino acids. CDR3 coding DNA: TGTGCCAGCAGTGAGGGGGGACAGGGCTACGAGCAGTACTTC. Amino acid sequence: CASSEGGQGYEQYF.

The chain links TRBV11-2 to TRBJ2-3, with no clear D. From germline, CDR1 is SGHAT and CDR2 FQNNGV. This CDR3 contains 12 residues. In DNA, the CDR3 is TGTCCCGGCACCCTATTGAGAGATACGCAGTATTTT. Its translation: CPGTLLRDTQYF.

This clonotype was observed a single time. Its ends do not fully match the called genes, so a read error is possible. The genes are TRBV6-1 and TRBJ2-7; no clear D gene. Germline CDR1 is MNHNS and CDR2 is SASEGT. This CDR3 contains 13 residues. The CDR3 region is CASSEQSSYELYF. The CDR3 DNA reads TGTGCCAGCAGTGAACAGAGCTCGTACGAGCTGTACTTC.

The J gene is TRBJ2-3, the V gene TRBV10-3, with a tentative D call TRBD1 (5 bases). The CDR3 covers 13 residues. Germline lookup yields CDR1 ENHRY and CDR2 SYGVKD. DNA of the CDR3: TGTGTCATTAGTGAGACCCAAGGGGAAACGCAGTATTTT. It specifies CVISETQGETQYF.